A single sample is the source of the 14 T cell receptor beta chains below, sequenced in a study of circulating and synovial CD4+ cells in juvenile arthritis. The table came from immunoSEQ multiplex PCR; TCRdb's copy has only in-frame clones and leaves some out. The sample includes 25,000 to 35,000 clones, 93% of them seen just once. Sequencing used CD4+ T cells from blood. The receptors were gathered from a human donor with juvenile idiopathic arthritis.

This clone was counted once. The rearrangement joins TRBV9 to TRBJ2-3; perhaps TRBD2 as D (5 bases). The CDR3 is 14 residues long. Trimming cost V 2 bases and J 3 bases, with 10 bases left between them. Germline values: CDR1 SGDLS, CDR2 YYNGEE. CDR3 sequence reads: CASSVPGKTDTQYF. Written as DNA, the CDR3 is TGTGCCAGCAGCGTCCCGGGGAAAACAGATACGCAGTATTTT.

The genes are TRBV12-5 and TRBJ2-7; possible D gene TRBD1, 5 bases. The length of the CDR3 is 15 residues. Germline lookup yields CDR1 LGHNT and CDR2 FRNRAP. Between the trimmed V and J ends, which lost 0 bases and 2 bases, there was a span of 11 bases. The CDR3 loop reads CASGLVRTLTYEQYF. CDR3 DNA sequence: TGTGCTAGTGGTTTGGTACGGACACTAACCTACGAGCAGTACTTC.

The chain has TRBV10-3 and TRBJ2-1; 8 positions agree with TRBD1. V gave up 11 bases and J gave up 10 bases; unmatched junction bases: 13. Germline values: CDR1 ENHRY, CDR2 SYGVKD. CDR3 length equals 13 residues. The CDR3 reads CAGGTGVRREQFF. In nucleotides, the CDR3 is TGTGCCGGCGGGACAGGAGTACGTCGGGAGCAGTTCTTC.

Notes on this clone: The sample contains more than one DNA sequence encoding this CDR3. The chain is built from TRBV28 and TRBJ2-7, with unresolved D. With 1 base removed from V and 9 bases from J, the gap between germline ends came to 7 bases. The CDR3 totals 11 residues. Germline values: CDR1 MDHEN, CDR2 SYDVKM. The CDR3 DNA follows: TGTGCCAGCAGTTTATTGTCCTTGCAGTACTTC. Residues: CASSLLSLQYF.

The rearrangement uses TRBV2 and TRBJ2-7; possible D gene TRBD1, 5 bases. Trimming pared 5 bases from V and 3 bases from J, leaving 17 bases between. CDR3 length: 15 amino acids. CDR1 SNHLY and CDR2 FYNNEI come from the germline V gene. The CDR3 coding sequence is TGTGCCAGCAGTAAGGACAAGCCAGGCAACTACGAGCAGTACTTC. Translating gives CASSKDKPGNYEQYF.

The rearrangement links TRBV27 to TRBJ1-1; D not resolved. CDR3 size: 15 residues. Trimming shortened V by 2 bases and J by 0 bases, and 10 bases separated the two germline ends. The V gene's germline CDR1 is MNHEY and CDR2 SMNVEV (reference sequence). The CDR3 loop reads CASSLASTLNTEAFF. The CDR3 nucleotides read TGTGCCAGCAGTTTAGCGTCTACTCTGAACACTGAAGCTTTCTTT.

The genes are TRBV6-6 and TRBJ2-7; D is unresolved. V was clipped by 0 bases and J by 3 bases, with 3 bases between them. The CDR3 length is 12 residues. Germline CDR1 MNHNY, CDR2 SVGAGI (reference sequence). The CDR3 reads CASSYSRYEQYF. CDR3 DNA sequence: TGTGCCAGCAGTTACTCCCGCTACGAGCAGTACTTC.

This chain links TRBV28 with TRBJ1-1; TRBD1 matches at 7 bases. With V trimmed by 5 bases and J by 7 bases, 13 bases remained unmatched. Germline CDR1 is MDHEN and CDR2 is SYDVKM. The CDR3 is 15 amino acids. CDR3 residues: CASSPPEGAVFEAFF. CDR3 nucleotides: TGTGCCAGCAGTCCGCCCGAGGGGGCTGTATTTGAAGCTTTCTTT.

V and J are TRBV28 and TRBJ2-6, with TRBD1 matching over 8 bases. The CDR3 extends over 19 amino acids. J lost 0 bases, V lost 7 bases, and 14 bases had no gene match. Per the germline V gene, CDR1 is MDHEN and CDR2 is SYDVKM. CDR3 DNA: TGTGCCAGCATCAACCGGCGGGGACAGGAGGCCTCTGGGGCCAACGTCCTGACTTTC. It specifies CASINRRGQEASGANVLTF.

This chain joins TRBV5-1 and TRBJ2-4, with 9 bases matching TRBD1. CDR3 length: 18 amino acids. CDR1 is SGHRS and CDR2 is YFSETQ in the germline V gene. Unmatched junction bases numbered 8, after V lost 1 base and J lost 0 bases. The CDR3 spells CASSLQPTGGIAKNIQYF. DNA for the CDR3: TGCGCCAGCAGCTTGCAACCGACAGGGGGAATAGCCAAAAACATTCAGTACTTC. Filled out from reference TRBV5-1 and TRBJ2-4, the complete variable domain reads KAGVTQTPRYLIKTRGQQVTLSCSPISGHRSVSWYQQTPGQGLQFLFEYFSETQRNKGNFPGRFSGRQFSNSRSEMNVSTLELGDSALYLCASSLQPTGGIAKNIQYFGAGTRLSVL.

Turning to this clone: The sample carries other DNA sequences with the same CDR3. The chain couples TRBV19 to TRBJ1-5; the D gene is possibly TRBD1 (5 bases). The CDR3 is made up of 13 amino acids. V was clipped by 4 bases and J by 5 bases, with 9 bases between them. Germline assignment: CDR1 LNHDA and CDR2 SQIVND (reference sequence). In DNA, the CDR3 is TGTGCCAGTAGTACAGGGCGTGATCAGCCCCAGCATTTT. Protein product: CASSTGRDQPQHF.

The chain is built from TRBV7-3 and TRBJ2-1; 7 bases are shared with TRBD2. After removal of 5 bases from V and 2 bases from J, the junction contained 6 bases not matched to a gene. In germline, CDR1 is SGHTA, CDR2 FQGTGA. The length of the CDR3 is 15 residues. CDR3 protein: CASSPSGAAYNEQFF. As DNA, the CDR3 is TGTGCCAGCAGCCCTAGCGGAGCCGCCTACAATGAGCAGTTCTTC.

This sequence joins TRBV27 and TRBJ1-1, with TRBD1 as a possible D gene (5 bases). The V gene's germline CDR1 is MNHEY and CDR2 SMNVEV (reference sequence). V was cut by 1 base and J by 1 base, with 16 bases left in between. The CDR3 contains 17 residues. The CDR3 region has the DNA TGTGCCAGCAGTTTATTGTCCCCCTTCCAGGGGAACACTGAAGCTTTCTTT. It codes for CASSLLSPFQGNTEAFF.

This chain connects TRBV30 to TRBJ2-1, with 14 bases aligning to TRBD2. Germline values: CDR1 GTSNPN, CDR2 SVGIG (reference sequence). The CDR3 is 13 amino acids. The junction had 2 bases not matched to a gene; V was cut back by 4 bases and J by 9 bases. The CDR3 region has the DNA TGTGCCTGGAAGGGACTAGCGGGAGTTGAGCAGTTCTTC. It is translated as CAWKGLAGVEQFF.